These 24 T cell receptor beta chains were sequenced from one sample in a study of regulatory T cells in long-lasting Graves disease. Noted time point: newly diagnosed GD, antithyroid drugs for less than 3 months. After RNA was extracted from PBMCs, the TCR library was made from it. CDR3-region Arm-PCR and iRepertoire HTBI primers produced the TCR beta libraries. Each CDR3 protein is one row after TCRdb ran MiXCR on the multiplex PCR reads. The sample lists 400,000 to 500,000 distinct CDR3 sequences; roughly 15% were seen once. Separately, the same data were catalogued under a study of T cells in Graves' hyperthyroidism and ophthalmopathy.

The sample was peripheral blood mononuclear cells (PBMCs), taken at new diagnosis, from a patient treated with antithyroid drugs. The receptors shown here come from a woman between 18 and 30 years old with Graves disease.

This clonotype showed up just a few times. The chain links TRBV6-1 to TRBJ2-7; D possibly matches TRBD1 or TRBD2 (6 bases each). The CDR3 contains 14 residues. Germline values: CDR1 MNHNS, CDR2 SASEGT. V shed 10 bases and J shed 4 bases, with 20 bases lying between them. CDR3 sequence reads: CATKLDPGAYEQYF. CDR3 nucleotides: TGTGCCACCAAACTTGATCCGGGGGCGTACGAGCAGTACTTC.

This clonotype was observed at least ten times. The chain carries TRBV20-1 and TRBJ2-1, with TRBD2 matching 8 bases. V shed 3 bases and J 7 bases; nucleotides not matched to a gene: 11. Germline V lookup: CDR1 DFQATT, CDR2 SNEGSKA (reference sequence). This CDR3 spans 15 amino acids. This chain's CDR3 is CSARELAGGPNEQFF. The CDR3, as DNA: TGCAGTGCTAGGGAGTTGGCGGGAGGTCCAAATGAGCAGTTCTTC.

The rearrangement uses TRBV20-1 and TRBJ1-2, with D possibly being TRBD1 (6 bases). The CDR3 extends over 15 amino acids. Per germline, CDR1 DFQATT and CDR2 SNEGSKA (reference sequence). Between the trimmed V and J ends, which lost 6 bases and 12 bases, there was a span of 29 bases. The CDR3: CSATQAAGAILGDTF. CDR3 coding DNA: TGCAGTGCCACCCAGGCAGCAGGGGCAATCCTGGGGGACACCTTC.

This clonotype came up many times. J is TRBJ1-4 and V is TRBV13; no clear D. From germline, CDR1 is PRHDT and CDR2 FYEKMQ (reference sequence). Between the trimmed V and J ends, which lost 2 bases and 8 bases, there was a span of 12 bases. The CDR3 contains 14 residues. CDR3 sequence (DNA): TGTGCCAGCAGCTTACTCACGTCGGGGGAAAAACTGTTTTTT. Translation gives CASSLLTSGEKLFF.

The chain joins TRBV7-9 to TRBJ2-7; D not resolved. The V gene lost 5 bases and the J gene lost 3 bases, with 8 bases spanning the gap. Germline V lookup: CDR1 SEHNR, CDR2 FQNEAQ (reference sequence). CDR3 length: 12 residues. This chain's CDR3 is CASSELNYEQYF. CDR3 sequence (DNA): TGTGCCAGCAGCGAACTCAACTACGAGCAGTACTTC.

This clonotype was counted at least ten times. The chain recombines TRBV4-1 with TRBJ1-1; 8 positions agree with TRBD1. The CDR3 covers 16 residues. From germline, CDR1 is MGHRA and CDR2 YSYEKL. J lost 1 base, V lost 2 bases, and 6 bases had no gene match. This chain's CDR3 is CASSQQDRVRNTEAFF. Here the CDR3 DNA reads TGCGCCAGCAGCCAACAGGACAGGGTACGGAACACTGAAGCTTTCTTT.

This chain uses TRBV3-1 with TRBJ2-1, with 15 bases identical to TRBD2. Germline CDR1 reads LGHDT; CDR2 reads YNNKEL (reference sequence). This CDR3 comprises 17 residues. V dropped 5 bases and J dropped 7; count of bases not matched to a gene: 9. DNA of the CDR3: TGTGCCAGCAGCGGCGGGACTAGCGGGAGGTCTTATAATGAGCAGTTCTTC. Protein sequence: CASSGGTSGRSYNEQFF.

In this sample, this clonotype turned up many times. The gene calls are TRBV30 and TRBJ2-3; D perhaps matches TRBD2 (6 bases). In germline, CDR1 is GTSNPN, CDR2 SVGIG (reference sequence). The CDR3 extends over 15 amino acids. Trimming pared 4 bases from V and 6 bases from J, leaving 20 bases between. In DNA, the CDR3 is TGTGCCTGGATGGCGGGAACGCCACGTAATGATACGCAGTATTTT. This gives the protein CAWMAGTPRNDTQYF.

This clonotype was recorded a few times. The rearrangement links TRBV9 to TRBJ1-6; D not certain. V was clipped by 4 bases and J by 10 bases, with 18 bases between them. Germline lookup yields CDR1 SGDLS and CDR2 YYNGEE. The CDR3 contains 15 residues. The CDR3 here is CASSPREYQVSPLHF. The CDR3 nucleotides read TGTGCCAGCAGCCCCCGAGAATATCAGGTCTCACCCCTCCACTTT.

V is TRBV11-2 and J is TRBJ2-1; D is uncertain. Trimming left V 5 bases short and J 10 bases short, with 15 bases between. The length of the CDR3 is 13 residues. Germline V gene data show CDR1 as SGHAT and CDR2 as FQNNGV. The CDR3 sequence is CASSPIDGSEQFF. CDR3 nucleotide sequence: TGTGCCAGCAGCCCTATCGACGGATCCGAGCAGTTCTTC. Full variable domain (missing parts from reference TRBV11-2 and TRBJ2-1): EAGVAQSPRYKIIEKRQSVAFWCNPISGHATLYWYQQILGQGPKLLIQFQNNGVVDDSQLPKDRFSAERLKGVDSTLKIQPAKLEDSAVYLCASSPIDGSEQFFGPGTRLTVL.

This clonotype was seen a handful of times. V and J are TRBV20-1 and TRBJ2-3; D is undetermined. The CDR3 is made up of 10 amino acids. Trimming removed 6 bases from V and 3 bases from J, with 4 bases in between. CDR1 DFQATT and CDR2 SNEGSKA come from the germline V gene (reference sequence). The CDR3 DNA is TGCAGTGCCCAAACAGATACGCAGTATTTT. Translating it yields CSAQTDTQYF.

This clonotype has at least ten counts. This chain uses TRBV30 with TRBJ1-5; perhaps TRBD1 as D (5 bases). There are 13 residues in the CDR3. Germline V CDR1 and CDR2: GTSNPN, SVGIG (reference sequence). The V end was cut by 5 bases, the J end by 5 bases, with 13 bases between. The CDR3 loop reads CAWARTRDQPQHF. The DNA for the CDR3 is TGTGCCTGGGCAAGGACACGGGATCAGCCCCAGCATTTT.

The chain is built from TRBV12-3 or TRBV12-4 and TRBJ1-4, with 7 nucleotides matching TRBD1. The CDR3 loop spans 15 amino acids. V shed 6 bases, J shed 6 bases, and the junction held 10 bases outside the gene matches. DNA for the CDR3: TGTGCCAGCAGGAGAACAGGGGTTAGGGATGAAAAACTGTTTTTT. It translates to CASRRTGVRDEKLFF.

Comments on this clonotype: A junction boundary mismatches the germline segment, possibly from a read error. The genes are TRBV7-9 and TRBJ1-1; no definite D call. Germline V gene sequence: CDR1 SEHNR, CDR2 FQNEAQ (reference sequence). The CDR3 sequence is 15 residues long. The CDR3 DNA sequence: TGTGCCAGCAGCTTAGTTTGGGGATTGAACATTGAAGCTTTCTTT. It specifies CASSLVWGLNIEAFF. Looking up the rest from reference TRBV7-9 and TRBJ1-1 gives the full variable domain: DTGVSQNPRHKITKRGQNVTFRCDPISEHNRLYWYRQTLGQGPEFLTYFQNEAQLEKSRLLSDRFSAERPKGSFSTLEIQRTEQGDSAMYLCASSLVWGLNIEAFFGQGTRLTVV.

V and J are TRBV20-1 and TRBJ1-4, with D uncertain. CDR1 is DFQATT and CDR2 is SNEGSKA in the germline V gene (reference sequence). This CDR3 spans 13 amino acids. V lost 8 bases, J lost 6 bases, and 16 bases lay in between. This CDR3 is CSSYPTSYEKLFF. CDR3 coding DNA: TGCAGTAGTTACCCCACTAGTTATGAAAAACTGTTTTTT.

This clonotype was observed a few times. The conserved phenylalanine or tryptophan is not found at the CDR3 terminus, so this likely reflects a read error. The CDR3 sequence: CASSPPAGEQYS. CDR3 bases: TGTGCCAGTAGTCCTCCAGCGGGGGAGCAGTACTCC. The chain is built from TRBV19 and TRBJ2-7, with 7 bases that match TRBD2. The CDR3 consists of 12 residues. In germline, CDR1 is LNHDA, CDR2 SQIVND (reference sequence). Trimming at V came to 5 bases and at J to 7 bases, leaving 5 bases not matched to a gene.

There are many counts of this clonotype. The rearrangement joins TRBV30 to TRBJ1-5; D unclear. CDR1 and CDR2 (germline): GTSNPN, SVGIG (reference sequence). Trimming left V 2 bases short and J 5 bases short, with 10 bases between. The CDR3 has 13 amino acids. CDR3 sequence (DNA): TGTGCCTGGAGTCTGAAGGGCGATCAGCCCCAGCATTTT. It yields the protein CAWSLKGDQPQHF.

This clonotype came up many times. The V gene is TRBV6-1, the J gene TRBJ2-3, with D maybe TRBD2 (5 bases). Germline lookup yields CDR1 MNHNS and CDR2 SASEGT. Trimming left V 5 bases short and J 6 bases short, with 12 bases between. The CDR3 is 13 residues long. CDR3 in amino acids: CASSPSLVDTQYF. The DNA for the CDR3 is TGTGCCAGCAGTCCTAGCCTTGTGGATACGCAGTATTTT.

This clonotype was seen more than once but under ten times. The chain combines TRBV20-1 with TRBJ2-3; 14 bases are a match to TRBD2. The CDR3 is 15 residues long. V was clipped by 6 bases and J by 3 bases; unmatched bases: 5. CDR1 is DFQATT, CDR2 SNEGSKA, per germline (reference sequence). In nucleotides, the CDR3 is TGCAGTGCCCTTGGGACTAGCGGGAGAACAGATACGCAGTATTTT. It yields the protein CSALGTSGRTDTQYF.

The chain couples TRBV28 to TRBJ1-2, with D hard to call. This CDR3 is built from 15 residues. CDR1 MDHEN and CDR2 SYDVKM come from the germline V gene. Trimming took off 7 bases at V and 5 bases at J, with 20 bases between the two ends. The CDR3 nucleotides are TGTGCCAGCACCCAGAGGGCGGAGGTCTGGTATGGCTACACCTTC. Its translation is CASTQRAEVWYGYTF.

CDR3 loop: CASSLNPGAAYEQYF. The CDR3 bases are TGTGCCAGCAGCTTGAACCCAGGCGCCGCCTACGAGCAGTACTTC. This sequence joins TRBV5-4 and TRBJ2-7; D remains unclear. Trimming stripped 1 base from V and 2 bases from J, with 13 bases between. The CDR3 contains 15 residues. Germline CDR1 and CDR2: SGHNT and YYREEE (reference sequence).

V gene TRBV4-1 combines with J gene TRBJ2-4; 8 nucleotides match TRBD1. J lost 10 bases, V lost 1 base, and 6 bases had no gene match. The CDR3 loop spans 14 amino acids. Germline V CDR1 and CDR2: MGHRA, YSYEKL. CDR3 protein: CASSQGQGAYIQYF. Written as DNA, the CDR3 is TGCGCCAGCAGCCAAGGGCAGGGGGCCTATATTCAGTACTTC.

J is TRBJ1-1 and V is TRBV7-2, with a possible D match to TRBD1 (5 bases). Germline CDR1 is SGHTA and CDR2 is FQGNSA. The CDR3 has 14 amino acids. The germline V and J ends were trimmed by 7 bases and 0 bases, with 12 bases remaining between them. The CDR3 region has the DNA TGTGCCAGCAACCTGACAGCTCTGAACACTGAAGCTTTCTTT. This codes for CASNLTALNTEAFF.

V and J are TRBV28 and TRBJ2-7, with 8 nucleotides matching TRBD1. V lost 3 bases, J lost 3 bases, and 10 bases stayed unmatched. CDR1 is MDHEN, CDR2 SYDVKM, per germline. The CDR3 contains 16 residues. The CDR3 nucleotides read TGTGCCAGCAGTTTCCTCGGTATGGGACAGGTCTACGAGCAGTACTTC. Translating it yields CASSFLGMGQVYEQYF.